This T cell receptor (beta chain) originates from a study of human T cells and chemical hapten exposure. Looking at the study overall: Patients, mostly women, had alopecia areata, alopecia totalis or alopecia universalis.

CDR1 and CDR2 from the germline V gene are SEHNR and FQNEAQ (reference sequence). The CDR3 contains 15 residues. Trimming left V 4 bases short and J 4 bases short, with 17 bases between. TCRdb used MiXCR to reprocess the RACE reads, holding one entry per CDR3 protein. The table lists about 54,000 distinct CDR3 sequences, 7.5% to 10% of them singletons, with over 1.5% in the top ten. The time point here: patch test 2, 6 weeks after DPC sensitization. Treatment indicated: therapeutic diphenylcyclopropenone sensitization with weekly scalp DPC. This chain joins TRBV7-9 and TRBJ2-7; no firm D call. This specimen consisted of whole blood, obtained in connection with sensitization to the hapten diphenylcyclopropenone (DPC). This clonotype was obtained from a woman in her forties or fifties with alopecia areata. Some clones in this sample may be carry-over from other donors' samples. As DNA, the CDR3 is TGTGCCAGCAGCTCGCCGCTGCCCAGCCCGTACGAGCAGTACTTC. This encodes CASSSPLPSPYEQYF.